These 3 T cell receptor beta chains came from one sample sequenced in a study of identical twins. TCRdb independently ran MiXCR on the 5' RACE reads; one entry per CDR3 protein. The sample has around 1.7 million distinct CDR3 sequences, about 30% seen once. What was sequenced was cord blood. The receptor source for this set is a newborn girl in good health.

This clonotype showed up just a few times. The rearrangement uses TRBV20-1 and TRBJ2-1, with a tentative D call TRBD2 (6 bases). The germline V gene has CDR1 DFQATT and CDR2 SNEGSKA (reference sequence). The CDR3 has 15 amino acids. V lost 2 bases and J lost 6, with 17 bases in between. The chain's CDR3 is CSARTPGVRANEQFF. The CDR3 DNA reads as TGCAGTGCTAGAACTCCGGGAGTAAGGGCCAATGAGCAGTTCTTC.

In this sample, this clonotype turned up many times. This chain connects TRBV28 to TRBJ1-2; D gene ambiguous. V lost 3 bases and J lost 1, with 6 bases in between. CDR1 is MDHEN and CDR2 is SYDVKM in the germline V gene. The CDR3 has 13 residues. In DNA, the CDR3 is TGTGCCAGCAGTTTGGTTCGTAACTATGGCTACACCTTC. Its translation: CASSLVRNYGYTF.

This clonotype was counted only a few times. A much larger clone sits a single nucleotide away, making a read error possible. The chain is built from TRBV7-9 and TRBJ1-2, with no clear D. Trimming removed 4 bases from V and 2 bases from J, with 5 bases in between. CDR3 length: 12 residues. CDR1 and CDR2 (germline): SEHNR, FQNEAQ (reference sequence). CDR3 sequence: CASSWENYGYTF. The CDR3 DNA reads as TGTGCCAGCAGCTGGGAAAACTATGGCTACACCTTC. Full variable domain (remainder filled in from reference TRBV7-9 and TRBJ1-2): DTGVSQNPRHKITKRGQNVTFRCDPISEHNRLYWYRQTLGQGPEFLTYFQNEAQLEKSRLLSDRFSAERPKGSFSTLEIQRTEQGDSAMYLCASSWENYGYTFGSGTRLTVV.